One and the same sample provided the 2 T cell receptor beta chains below, sequenced in a study of shared clonotypes between healthy human individuals (dated by TCRdb to 2019 to 2021). To prepare the library, the immunoSEQ multiplex PCR assay was applied. TCRdb mirrors the immuneACCESS table, restricted to in-frame sequences. Some clones are absent from its copies; in checked studies, under half trace to an unresolved V gene, and the reason for the others is unknown. The sample contains 1.5 million to 2.5 million clones, less than 95% of them found a single time. Under 1.5% of the sample rests with the top ten. CD8 naive samples were CD45RO-negative cells positively selected for CCR7, giving a CD45RA+CCR7+ population that excluded TemRA cells. Sequencing used naive CD8+ T cells sorted from blood. This sample's cell subset or site label indicates: CD45RA+CCR7+. Source of these receptors: a young man in good health.

The chain carries TRBV7-8 and TRBJ2-7; no clear D gene. In germline, CDR1 is SGHVS, CDR2 FQNEAQ. The CDR3 has 13 amino acids. The germline V and J ends were trimmed by 5 bases and 6 bases, with 14 bases remaining between them. The CDR3 here is CASSLPLGREQYF. CDR3 in DNA: TGTGCCAGCAGCCTCCCCCTCGGGCGCGAGCAGTACTTC.

This clone showed up just once. The rearrangement joins TRBV9 to TRBJ2-3; 12 bases are a match to TRBD2. The CDR3 loop spans 16 amino acids. V shed 4 bases, J shed 1 base, and the junction held 4 bases outside the gene matches. Germline V gene lookup returns CDR1 SGDLS and CDR2 YYNGEE. The CDR3 region is CASSSRLAGGTDTQYF. In nucleotides, the CDR3 is TGTGCCAGCAGCTCCCGACTAGCGGGGGGCACAGATACGCAGTATTTT.